The clone carrying this TCR beta chain was found a few times. The sample originates from a study of blood T cells in healthy people across ages. V was clipped by 2 bases and J by 0 bases; unmatched bases: 3. Germline assignment: CDR1 SGHTA and CDR2 FQGNSA. This CDR3 contains 17 residues. With a J-beta primer mix and a sample-barcoded 5' primer, a second PCR ran about 7 to 11 cycles. TCRdb analysed the 5' RACE reads with MiXCR anew, one entry per CDR3 protein. The sample records hundreds of thousands of distinct CDR3 sequences, roughly three fifths being singletons. This receptor was obtained from a man between 40 and 49 years old in good health. The specimen sequenced was blood. The chain couples TRBV7-2 to TRBJ2-4, with 11 bases aligning to TRBD1. CDR3 amino acids: CASSLWTGGLAKNIQYF. The CDR3 coding sequence is TGTGCCAGCAGCTTATGGACAGGGGGCTTAGCCAAAAACATTCAGTACTTC. Combining the CDR3 with reference TRBV7-2 and TRBJ2-4 gives the whole variable domain GAGVSQSPSNKVTEKGKDVELRCDPISGHTALYWYRQSLGQGLEFLIYFQGNSAPDKSGLPSDRFSAERTGGSVSTLTIQRTQQEDSAVYLCASSLWTGGLAKNIQYFGAGTRLSVL.